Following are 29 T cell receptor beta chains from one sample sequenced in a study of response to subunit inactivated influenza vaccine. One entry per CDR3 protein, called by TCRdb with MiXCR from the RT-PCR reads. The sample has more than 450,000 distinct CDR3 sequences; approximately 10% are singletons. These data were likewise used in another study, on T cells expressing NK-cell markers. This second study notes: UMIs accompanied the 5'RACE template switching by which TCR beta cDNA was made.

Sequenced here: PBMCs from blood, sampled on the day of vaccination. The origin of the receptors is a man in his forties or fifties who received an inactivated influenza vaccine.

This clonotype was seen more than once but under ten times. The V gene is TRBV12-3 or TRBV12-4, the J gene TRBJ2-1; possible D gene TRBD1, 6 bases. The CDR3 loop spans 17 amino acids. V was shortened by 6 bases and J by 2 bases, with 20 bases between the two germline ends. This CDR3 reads CASSSRDPGDPYNEQFF. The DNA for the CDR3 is TGTGCCAGCAGCTCCCGGGACCCAGGGGATCCCTACAATGAGCAGTTCTTC.

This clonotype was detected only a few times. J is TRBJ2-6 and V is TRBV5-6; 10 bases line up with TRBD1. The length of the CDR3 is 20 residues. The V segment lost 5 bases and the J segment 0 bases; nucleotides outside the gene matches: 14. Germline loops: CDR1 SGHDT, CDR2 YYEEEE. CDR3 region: CASRYPGQGTQSSGANVLTF. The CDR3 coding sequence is TGTGCCAGCAGGTATCCGGGACAGGGGACTCAGAGCTCTGGGGCCAACGTCCTGACTTTC.

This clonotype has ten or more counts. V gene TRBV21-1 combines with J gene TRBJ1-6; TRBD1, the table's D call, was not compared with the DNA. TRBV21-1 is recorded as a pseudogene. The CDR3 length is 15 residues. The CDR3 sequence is CADRPGGSYNSPLHF. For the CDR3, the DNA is TGTGCCGACAGGCCGGGCGGCTCCTATAATTCACCCCTCCACTTT.

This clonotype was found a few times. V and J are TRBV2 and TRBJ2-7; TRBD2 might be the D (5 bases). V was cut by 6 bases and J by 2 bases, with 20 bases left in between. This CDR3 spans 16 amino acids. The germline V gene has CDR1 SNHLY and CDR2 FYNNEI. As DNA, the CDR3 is TGTGCCAGCAGAACAACGAGCGGCCACCCCCCCTACGAGCAGTACTTC. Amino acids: CASRTTSGHPPYEQYF.

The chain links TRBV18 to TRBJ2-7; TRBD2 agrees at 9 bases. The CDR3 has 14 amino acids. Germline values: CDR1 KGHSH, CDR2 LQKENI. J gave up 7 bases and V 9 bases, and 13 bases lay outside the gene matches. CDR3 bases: TGTGCCAGTTCCCGAGCTAGCGGGGTAGGGGAGCAGTACTTC. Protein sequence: CASSRASGVGEQYF. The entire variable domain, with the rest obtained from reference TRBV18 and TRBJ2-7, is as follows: NAGVMQNPRHLVRRRGQEARLRCSPMKGHSHVYWYRQLPEEGLKFMVYLQKENIIDESGMPKERFSAEFPKEGPSILRIQQVVRGDSAAYFCASSRASGVGEQYFGPGTRLTVT.

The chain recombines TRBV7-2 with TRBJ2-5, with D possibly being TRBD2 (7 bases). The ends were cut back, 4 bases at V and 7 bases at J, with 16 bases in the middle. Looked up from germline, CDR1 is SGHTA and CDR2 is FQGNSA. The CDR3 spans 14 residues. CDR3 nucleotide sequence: TGTGCCAGCAGCTCCGCTAGGGGGGAGGGGACCCAGTACTTC. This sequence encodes CASSSARGEGTQYF.

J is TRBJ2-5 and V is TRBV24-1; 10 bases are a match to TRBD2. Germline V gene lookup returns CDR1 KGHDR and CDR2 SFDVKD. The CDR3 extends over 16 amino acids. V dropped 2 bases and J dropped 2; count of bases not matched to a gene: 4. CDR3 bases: TGTGCCACCAGTGATTCCCTGACTAGCGGGCAAGAGACCCAGTACTTC. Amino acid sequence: CATSDSLTSGQETQYF.

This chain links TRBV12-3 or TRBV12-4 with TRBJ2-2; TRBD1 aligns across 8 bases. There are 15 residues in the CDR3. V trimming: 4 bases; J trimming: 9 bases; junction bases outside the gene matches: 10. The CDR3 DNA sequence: TGTGCCAGCAGTTCCCAAGGCAGGGGGCGTAGGGAGCTGTTTTTT. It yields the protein CASSSQGRGRRELFF.

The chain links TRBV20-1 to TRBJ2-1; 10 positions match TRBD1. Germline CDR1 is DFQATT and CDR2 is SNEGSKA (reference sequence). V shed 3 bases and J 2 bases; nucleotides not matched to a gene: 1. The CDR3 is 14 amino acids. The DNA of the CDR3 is TGCAGTGCTAGGGGACAGGGGCCCTACAATGAGCAGTTCTTC. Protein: CSARGQGPYNEQFF.

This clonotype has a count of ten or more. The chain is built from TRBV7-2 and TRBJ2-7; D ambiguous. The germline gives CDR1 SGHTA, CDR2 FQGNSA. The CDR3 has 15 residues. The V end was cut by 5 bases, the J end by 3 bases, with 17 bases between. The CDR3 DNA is TGTGCCAGCAGCCGAGACGCCCCGCCATTCTACGAGCAGTACTTC. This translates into CASSRDAPPFYEQYF.

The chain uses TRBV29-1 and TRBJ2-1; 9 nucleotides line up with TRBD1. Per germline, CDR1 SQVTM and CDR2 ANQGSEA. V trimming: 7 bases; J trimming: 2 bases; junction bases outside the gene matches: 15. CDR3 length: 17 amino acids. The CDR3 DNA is TGCAGCGCCGAAACCGGGACAGGGATGGGAACCTACAATGAGCAGTTCTTC. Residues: CSAETGTGMGTYNEQFF.

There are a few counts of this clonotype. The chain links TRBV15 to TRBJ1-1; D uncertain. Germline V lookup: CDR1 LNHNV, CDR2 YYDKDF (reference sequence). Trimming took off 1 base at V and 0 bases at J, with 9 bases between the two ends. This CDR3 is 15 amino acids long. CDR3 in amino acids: CATSRGADLNTEAFF. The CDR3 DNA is TGTGCCACCAGCAGAGGAGCAGATTTGAACACTGAAGCTTTCTTT.

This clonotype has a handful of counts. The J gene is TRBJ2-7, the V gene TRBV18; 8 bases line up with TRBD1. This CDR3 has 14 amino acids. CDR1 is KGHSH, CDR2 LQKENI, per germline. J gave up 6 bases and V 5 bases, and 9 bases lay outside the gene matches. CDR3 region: CASSSLDRGGEQYF. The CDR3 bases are TGTGCCAGCTCATCCCTTGACAGGGGTGGCGAGCAGTACTTC. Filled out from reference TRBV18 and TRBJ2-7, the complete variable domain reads NAGVMQNPRHLVRRRGQEARLRCSPMKGHSHVYWYRQLPEEGLKFMVYLQKENIIDESGMPKERFSAEFPKEGPSILRIQQVVRGDSAAYFCASSSLDRGGEQYFGPGTRLTVT.

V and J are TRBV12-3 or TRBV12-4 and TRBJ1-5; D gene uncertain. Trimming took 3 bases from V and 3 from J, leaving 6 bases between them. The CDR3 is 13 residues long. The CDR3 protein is CASSFQHNQPQHF. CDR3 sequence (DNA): TGTGCCAGCAGTTTTCAACACAATCAGCCCCAGCATTTT.

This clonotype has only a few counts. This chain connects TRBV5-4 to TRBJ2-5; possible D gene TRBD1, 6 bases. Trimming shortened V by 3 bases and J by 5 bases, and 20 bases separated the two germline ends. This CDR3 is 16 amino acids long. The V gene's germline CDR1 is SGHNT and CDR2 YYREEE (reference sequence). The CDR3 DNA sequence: TGTGCCAGCAGCTCCCCTTTAGGGCAGGGGATGGAGACCCAGTACTTC. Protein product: CASSSPLGQGMETQYF.

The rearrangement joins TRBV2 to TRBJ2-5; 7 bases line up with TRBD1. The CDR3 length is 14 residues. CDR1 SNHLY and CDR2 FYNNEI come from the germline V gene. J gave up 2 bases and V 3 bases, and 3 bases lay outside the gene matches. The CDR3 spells CASSDPDRQETQYF. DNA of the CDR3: TGTGCCAGCAGTGACCCGGACAGGCAAGAGACCCAGTACTTC.

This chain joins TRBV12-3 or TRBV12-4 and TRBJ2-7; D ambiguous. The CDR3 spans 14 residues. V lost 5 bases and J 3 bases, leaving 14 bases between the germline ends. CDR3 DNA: TGTGCCAGCAGTCCTCAGACTCTTTACTACGAGCAGTACTTC. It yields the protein CASSPQTLYYEQYF.

CDR3 sequence reads: CASSDYPTGGMTEAFF. CDR3 in DNA: TGTGCCAGCAGCGATTACCCGACAGGGGGAATGACTGAAGCTTTCTTT. The chain recombines TRBV5-5 with TRBJ1-1; 9 bases are shared with TRBD1. The J segment lost 5 bases and the V segment lost 4 bases, leaving 12 bases of the junction unmatched. The CDR3 is made up of 16 amino acids. CDR1 is SGHKS and CDR2 is YYEKEE in the germline V gene (reference sequence).

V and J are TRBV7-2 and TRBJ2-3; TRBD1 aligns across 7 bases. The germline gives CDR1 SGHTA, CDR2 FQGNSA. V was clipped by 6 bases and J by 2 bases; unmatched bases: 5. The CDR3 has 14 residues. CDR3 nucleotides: TGTGCCAGCAGAGGGACAGTCTACACAGATACGCAGTATTTT. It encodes CASRGTVYTDTQYF. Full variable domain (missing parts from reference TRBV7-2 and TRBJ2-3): GAGVSQSPSNKVTEKGKDVELRCDPISGHTALYWYRQSLGQGLEFLIYFQGNSAPDKSGLPSDRFSAERTGGSVSTLTIQRTQQEDSAVYLCASRGTVYTDTQYFGPGTRLTVL.

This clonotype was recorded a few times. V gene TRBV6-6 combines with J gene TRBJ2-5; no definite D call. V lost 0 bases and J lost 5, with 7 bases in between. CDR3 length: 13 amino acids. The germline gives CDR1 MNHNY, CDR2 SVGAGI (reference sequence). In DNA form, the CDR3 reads TGTGCCAGCAGTTACTCGGGCAGGGAGACCCAGTACTTC. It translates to CASSYSGRETQYF.

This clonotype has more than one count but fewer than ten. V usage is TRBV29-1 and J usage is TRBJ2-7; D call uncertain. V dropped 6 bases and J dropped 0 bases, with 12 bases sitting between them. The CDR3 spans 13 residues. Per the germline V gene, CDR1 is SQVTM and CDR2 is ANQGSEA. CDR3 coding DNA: TGCAGCGTCGCCGGACGCGTCTCCTACGAGCAGTACTTC. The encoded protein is CSVAGRVSYEQYF.

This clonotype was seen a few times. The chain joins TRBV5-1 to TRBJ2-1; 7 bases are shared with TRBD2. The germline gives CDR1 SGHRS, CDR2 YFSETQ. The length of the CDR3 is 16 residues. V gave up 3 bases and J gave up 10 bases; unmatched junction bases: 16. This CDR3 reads CASSWKTSATAQEQFF. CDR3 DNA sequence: TGCGCCAGCAGCTGGAAAACTAGCGCCACCGCACAGGAGCAGTTCTTC.

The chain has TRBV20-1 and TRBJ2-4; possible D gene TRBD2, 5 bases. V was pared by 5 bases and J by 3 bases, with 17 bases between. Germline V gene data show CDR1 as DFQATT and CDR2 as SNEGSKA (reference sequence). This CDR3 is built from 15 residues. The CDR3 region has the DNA TGCAGTGCTCCATCAGGACCGGGATTCAAAAACATTCAGTACTTC. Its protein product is CSAPSGPGFKNIQYF.

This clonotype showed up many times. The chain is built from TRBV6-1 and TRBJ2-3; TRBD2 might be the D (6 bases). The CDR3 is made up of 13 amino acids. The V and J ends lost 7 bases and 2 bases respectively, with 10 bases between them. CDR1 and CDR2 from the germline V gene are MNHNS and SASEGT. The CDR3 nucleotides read TGTGCCAGCAACGGAGGGACCACAGATACGCAGTATTTT. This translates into CASNGGTTDTQYF.

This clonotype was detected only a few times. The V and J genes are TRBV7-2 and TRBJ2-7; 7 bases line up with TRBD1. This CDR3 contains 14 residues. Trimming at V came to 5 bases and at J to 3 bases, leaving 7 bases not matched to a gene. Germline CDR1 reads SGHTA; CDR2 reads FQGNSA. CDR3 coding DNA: TGTGCCAGCAGCCCGCCGGGACAGTTCTACGAGCAGTACTTC. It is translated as CASSPPGQFYEQYF.

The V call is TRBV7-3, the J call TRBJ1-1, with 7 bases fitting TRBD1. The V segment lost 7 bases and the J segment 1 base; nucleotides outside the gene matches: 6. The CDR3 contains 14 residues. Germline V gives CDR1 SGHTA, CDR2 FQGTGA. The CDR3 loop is CASKTGNSNTEAFF. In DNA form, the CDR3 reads TGTGCCAGCAAGACAGGGAACTCGAACACTGAAGCTTTCTTT.

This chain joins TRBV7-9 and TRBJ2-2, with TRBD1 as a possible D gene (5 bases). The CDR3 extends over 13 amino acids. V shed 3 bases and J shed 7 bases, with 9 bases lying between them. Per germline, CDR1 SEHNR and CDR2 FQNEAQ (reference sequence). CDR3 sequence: CASSFGANGELFF. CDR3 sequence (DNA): TGTGCCAGCAGCTTTGGGGCTAACGGGGAGCTGTTTTTT.

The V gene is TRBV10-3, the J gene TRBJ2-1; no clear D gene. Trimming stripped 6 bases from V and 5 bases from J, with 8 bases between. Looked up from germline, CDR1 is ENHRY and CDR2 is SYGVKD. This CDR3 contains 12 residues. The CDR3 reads CAIRGPNNEQFF. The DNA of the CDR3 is TGTGCCATCAGAGGGCCCAACAATGAGCAGTTCTTC.

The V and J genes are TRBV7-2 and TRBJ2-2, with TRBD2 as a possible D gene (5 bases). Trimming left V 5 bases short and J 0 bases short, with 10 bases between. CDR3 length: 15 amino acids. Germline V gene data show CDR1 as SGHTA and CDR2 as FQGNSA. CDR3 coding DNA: TGTGCCAGCAGCCCGGGGATGACGAACACCGGGGAGCTGTTTTTT. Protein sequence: CASSPGMTNTGELFF.